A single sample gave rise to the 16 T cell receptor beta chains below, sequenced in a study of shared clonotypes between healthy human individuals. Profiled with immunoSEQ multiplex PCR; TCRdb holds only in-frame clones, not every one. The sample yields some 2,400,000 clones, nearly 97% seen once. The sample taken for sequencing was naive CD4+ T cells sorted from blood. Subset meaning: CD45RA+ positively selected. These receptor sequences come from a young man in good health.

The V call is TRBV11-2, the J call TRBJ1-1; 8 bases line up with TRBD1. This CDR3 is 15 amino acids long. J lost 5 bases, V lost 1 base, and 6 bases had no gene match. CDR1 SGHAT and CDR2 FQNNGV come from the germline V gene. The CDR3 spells CASSLAPGGGTEAFF. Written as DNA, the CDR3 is TGTGCCAGCAGCTTAGCCCCAGGGGGCGGAACTGAAGCTTTCTTT.

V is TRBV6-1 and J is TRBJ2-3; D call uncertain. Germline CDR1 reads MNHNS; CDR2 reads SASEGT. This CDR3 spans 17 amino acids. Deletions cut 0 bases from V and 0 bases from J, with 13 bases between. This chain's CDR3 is CASSEALVGGSTDTQYF. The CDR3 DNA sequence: TGTGCCAGCAGTGAAGCGTTGGTCGGTGGGAGCACAGATACGCAGTATTTT.

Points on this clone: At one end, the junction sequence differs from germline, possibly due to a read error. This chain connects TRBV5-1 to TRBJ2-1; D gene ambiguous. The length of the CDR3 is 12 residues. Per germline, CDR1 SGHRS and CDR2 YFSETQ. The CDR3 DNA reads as TGCGCCAGCAGATTGGCTTATAGTGAGCAGTTCTTC. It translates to CASRLAYSEQFF.

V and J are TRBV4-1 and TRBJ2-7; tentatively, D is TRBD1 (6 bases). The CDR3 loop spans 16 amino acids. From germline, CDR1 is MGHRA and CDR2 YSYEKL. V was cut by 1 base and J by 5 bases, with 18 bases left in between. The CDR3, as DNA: TGCGCCAGCAGCCAAGTAGGCACAGGGAAGCGTAACGAGCAGTACTTC. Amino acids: CASSQVGTGKRNEQYF.

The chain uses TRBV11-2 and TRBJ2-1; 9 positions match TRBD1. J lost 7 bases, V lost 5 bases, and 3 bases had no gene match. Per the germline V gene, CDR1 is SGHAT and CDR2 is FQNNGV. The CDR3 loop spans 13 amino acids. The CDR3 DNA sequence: TGTGCCAGCAGCACCGACAGGGGGAATGAGCAGTTCTTC. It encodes CASSTDRGNEQFF. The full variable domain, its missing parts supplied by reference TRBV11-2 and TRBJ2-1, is EAGVAQSPRYKIIEKRQSVAFWCNPISGHATLYWYQQILGQGPKLLIQFQNNGVVDDSQLPKDRFSAERLKGVDSTLKIQPAKLEDSAVYLCASSTDRGNEQFFGPGTRLTVL.

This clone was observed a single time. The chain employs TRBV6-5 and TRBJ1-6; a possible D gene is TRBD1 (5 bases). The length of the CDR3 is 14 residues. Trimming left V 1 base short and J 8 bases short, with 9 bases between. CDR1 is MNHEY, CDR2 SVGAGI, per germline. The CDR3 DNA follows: TGTGCCAGCAGTTACTACGTCAGGGATTCACCCCTCCACTTT. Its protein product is CASSYYVRDSPLHF.

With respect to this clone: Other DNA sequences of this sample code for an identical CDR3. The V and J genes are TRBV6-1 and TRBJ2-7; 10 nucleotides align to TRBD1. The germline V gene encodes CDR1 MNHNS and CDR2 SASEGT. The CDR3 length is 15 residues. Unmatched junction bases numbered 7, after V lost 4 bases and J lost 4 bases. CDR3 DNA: TGTGCCAGCAGTGGGGGGACAGGGGCAACTTACGAGCAGTACTTC. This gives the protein CASSGGTGATYEQYF.

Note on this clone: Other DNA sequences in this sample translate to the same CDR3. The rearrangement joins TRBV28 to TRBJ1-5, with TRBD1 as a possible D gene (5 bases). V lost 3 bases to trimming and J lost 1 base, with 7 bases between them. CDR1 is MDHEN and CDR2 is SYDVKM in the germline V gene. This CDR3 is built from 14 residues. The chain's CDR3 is CASSFGGSNQPQHF. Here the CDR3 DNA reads TGTGCCAGCAGTTTTGGGGGAAGCAATCAGCCCCAGCATTTT.

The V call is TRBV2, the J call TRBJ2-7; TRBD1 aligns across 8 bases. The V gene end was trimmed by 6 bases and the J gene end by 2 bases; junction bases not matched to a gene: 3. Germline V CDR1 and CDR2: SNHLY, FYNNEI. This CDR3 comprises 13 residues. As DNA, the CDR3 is TGTGCCAGCAGGGACAGGGTTGCCTACGAGCAGTACTTC. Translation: CASRDRVAYEQYF. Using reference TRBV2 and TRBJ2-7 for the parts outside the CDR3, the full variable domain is EPEVTQTPSHQVTQMGQEVILRCVPISNHLYFYWYRQILGQKVEFLVSFYNNEISEKSEIFDDQFSVERPDGSNFTLKIRSTKLEDSAMYFCASRDRVAYEQYFGPGTRLTVT.

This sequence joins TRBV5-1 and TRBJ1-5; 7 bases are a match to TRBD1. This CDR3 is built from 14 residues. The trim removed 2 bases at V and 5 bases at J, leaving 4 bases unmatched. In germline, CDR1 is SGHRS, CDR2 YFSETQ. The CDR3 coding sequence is TGCGCCAGCAGCTTACAGGGGTTACATCAGCCCCAGCATTTT. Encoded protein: CASSLQGLHQPQHF. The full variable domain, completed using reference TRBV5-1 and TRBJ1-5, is KAGVTQTPRYLIKTRGQQVTLSCSPISGHRSVSWYQQTPGQGLQFLFEYFSETQRNKGNFPGRFSGRQFSNSRSEMNVSTLELGDSALYLCASSLQGLHQPQHFGDGTRLSIL.

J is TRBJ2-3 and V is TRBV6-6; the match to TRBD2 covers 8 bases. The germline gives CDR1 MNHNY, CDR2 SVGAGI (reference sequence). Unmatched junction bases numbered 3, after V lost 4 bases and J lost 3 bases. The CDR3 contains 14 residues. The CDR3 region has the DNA TGTGCCAGCAGTTCCCGGGGGGGAACAGATACGCAGTATTTT. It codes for CASSSRGGTDTQYF.

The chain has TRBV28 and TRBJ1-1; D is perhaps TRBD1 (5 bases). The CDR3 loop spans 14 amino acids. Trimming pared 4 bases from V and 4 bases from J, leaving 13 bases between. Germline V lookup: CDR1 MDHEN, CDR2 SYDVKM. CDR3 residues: CASSSGTMSTEAFF. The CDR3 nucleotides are TGTGCCAGCAGTTCCGGGACGATGAGCACTGAAGCTTTCTTT.

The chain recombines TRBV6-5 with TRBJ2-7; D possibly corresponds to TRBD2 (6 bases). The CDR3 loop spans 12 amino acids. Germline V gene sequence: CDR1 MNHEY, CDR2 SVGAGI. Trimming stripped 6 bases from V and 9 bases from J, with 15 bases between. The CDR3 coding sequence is TGTGCCAGCAGCCGGGACTCCCTCTCGCAGTACTTC. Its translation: CASSRDSLSQYF.

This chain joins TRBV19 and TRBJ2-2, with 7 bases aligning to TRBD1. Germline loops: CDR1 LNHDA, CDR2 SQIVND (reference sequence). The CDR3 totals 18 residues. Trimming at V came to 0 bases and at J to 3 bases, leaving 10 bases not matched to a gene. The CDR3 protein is CASSIDRGRSGDTGELFF. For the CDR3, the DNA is TGTGCCAGTAGTATAGACAGGGGGAGAAGCGGAGACACCGGGGAGCTGTTTTTT.

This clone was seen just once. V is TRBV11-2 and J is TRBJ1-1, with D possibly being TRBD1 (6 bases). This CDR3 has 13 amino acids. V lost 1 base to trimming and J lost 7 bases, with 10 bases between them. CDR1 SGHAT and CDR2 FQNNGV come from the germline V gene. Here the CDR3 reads CASSLGQVLEAFF. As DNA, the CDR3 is TGTGCCAGCAGCTTAGGACAGGTTCTTGAAGCTTTCTTT.

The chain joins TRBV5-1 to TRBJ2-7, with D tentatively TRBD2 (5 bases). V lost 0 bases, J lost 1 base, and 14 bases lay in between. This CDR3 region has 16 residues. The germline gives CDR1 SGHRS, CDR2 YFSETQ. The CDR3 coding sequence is TGCGCCAGCAGCTTGGTCTTCAGAGGGCCGTCCTACGAGCAGTACTTC. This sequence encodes CASSLVFRGPSYEQYF.